A selection of T cell receptor beta chains follows, all from one sample in a study of radiation and T cells in renal cell carcinoma. Profiling relied on immunoSEQ multiplex PCR, and the TCRdb table lists in-frame clones only, not all of them. Here the sample spans approximately 150,000 clones, 70% to 90% being singletons. The sequences come from blood, collected from a patient whose treatment included radiotherapy and nephrectomy. These receptors all stem from a woman aged 45-65 years with renal cell carcinoma. Both conserved end residues are part of each CDR3. A D gene is named only where the DNA matches it firmly. Where a row states a size, it is once, few, many or the class of an expanded clone; other rows omit it.

>TRBJ2-2|TRBV6-5|-|-
TGTGCCAGCAGACAGATTACGAACACCGGGGAGCTGTTTTTT
CASRQITNTGELFF
>TRBJ2-5|TRBV28|TRBD2|-
TGTGCCAGCAGTGGGCCGACTAGCGGAGGGGGGTACTTC
CASSGPTSGGGYF
>TRBJ1-2|TRBV19|-|-
TGTGCCAGTAGTATTGTGGGTCCACAGGCGGAGAGGTATGGCTACACCTTC
CASSIVGPQAERYGYTF
>TRBJ1-5|TRBV5-5|-|-
TGTGCCAGCAGCTTTAAATTGGAAGATCAGCCCCAGCATTTT
CASSFKLEDQPQHF
>TRBJ2-3|TRBV4-1|-|-
TGCGCCAGCAGCCTATTCGAGGGTACGCAGTATTTT
CASSLFEGTQYF
>TRBJ2-1|TRBV9|-|-
TGTGCCAGCAGCGCCCGGGAGAGTTCCTACAATGAGCAGTTCTTC
CASSARESSYNEQFF
>TRBJ1-1|TRBV6-4|-|-
TGTGCCAGCAGCGGGGGATCTGAAGCTTTCTTT
CASSGGSEAFF
>TRBJ1-3|TRBV9|-|-
TGTGCCAGCCAGCCCACACCCTCTGGAAACACCATATATTTT
CASQPTPSGNTIYF
>TRBJ2-5|TRBV13|-|-
TGTGCCAGCAGCGGAGGGACCATCGGGGAGACCCAGTACTTC
CASSGGTIGETQYF
>TRBJ1-1|TRBV5-4|-|-
TGTGCCAGCAGCCAAGCATCAGGGGCAGCTTTCTTT
CASSQASGAAFF
>TRBJ1-4|TRBV9|-|-
TGTGCCAGCAGCGTAGATGGGGGGAAGAATGAAAAACTGTTTTTT
CASSVDGGKNEKLFF
>TRBJ2-3|TRBV5-1|TRBD2|-
TGCGCCAGCAGCTCACTAGCGGGAGGGCCAAGGGGGAGCACAGATACGCAGTATTTT
CASSSLAGGPRGSTDTQYF
>TRBJ1-5|TRBV6-5|TRBD1|-
TGTGCCAGCAGGCCCGACAGGGTTAGCAATCAGCCCCAGCATTTT
CASRPDRVSNQPQHF
>TRBJ2-2|TRBV11-2|-|-
TGTGCCAGCAGCTTCGGGGGCACCGGGGAGCTGTTTTTT
CASSFGGTGELFF
>TRBJ2-7|TRBV27|TRBD1|-
TGTGCCAGCAGTTCAACATGGACAGGGGGTGGAGACGAGCAGTACTTC
CASSSTWTGGGDEQYF
>TRBJ2-7|TRBV18|TRBD2|-
TGTGCCAGCTCACCACCTTCGGGGGGCGAGCAGTACTTC
CASSPPSGGEQYF
>TRBJ1-1|TRBV2|-|-
TGTGCCAGCAAGGCGGAGAATTTGAACACTGAAGCTTTCTTT
CASKAENLNTEAFF
>TRBJ1-5|TRBV7-2|TRBD1|-
TGTGCCAGCAGCCCACAGGGGTCGGGTCAGCCCCAGCATTTT
CASSPQGSGQPQHF
>TRBJ1-2|TRBV6-6|-|once
TGTGCCAGCAGTTTCGGGGAGGGTGCGGGCTACACCTTC
CASSFGEGAGYTF
>TRBJ2-2|TRBV19|TRBD1|few
TGTGCCAGTGTGCGGGACAGGGGATACACCGGGGAGCTGTTTTTT
CASVRDRGYTGELFF
>TRBJ2-7|TRBV9|-|-
TGTGCCAGCAGCCCCCCAAGGGCTCCTACCTACGAGCAGTACTTC
CASSPPRAPTYEQYF
>TRBJ1-1|TRBV9|-|-
TGTGCCAGCAGCGTAGGGGGAGGTTTGGGGTCTGAAGCTTTCTTT
CASSVGGGLGSEAFF
>TRBJ2-1|TRBV6-5|-|-
TGTGCCAGCAGTTACAGTGCCCTGGACAATGAGCAGTTCTTC
CASSYSALDNEQFF
>TRBJ2-1|TRBV7-2|-|once
TGTGCCAGCAGCTCCGGGCCTAACAATGAGCAGTTCTTC
CASSSGPNNEQFF
>TRBJ1-5|TRBV5-4|-|once
TGTGCCAGCAGCTTGGCATCGGGCAATCAGCCCCAGCATTTT
CASSLASGNQPQHF
>TRBJ2-3|TRBV19|-|once
TGTGCCAGTAGCCTGGAAGGCCATCCCACAGATACGCAGTATTTT
CASSLEGHPTDTQYF
>TRBJ2-2|TRBV19|-|-
TGTGCCAGTATTCCGGGAGTGGACACCGGGGAGCTGTTTTTT
CASIPGVDTGELFF
>TRBJ2-1|TRBV7-2|-|-
TGTGCCAGCAGCCCGACGCTGGGGGTTTACAATGAGCAGTTCTTC
CASSPTLGVYNEQFF
>TRBJ1-1|TRBV14|TRBD1|-
TGTGTTTTCGGGGACAGCGCAGAAGCTTTCTTT
CVFGDSAEAFF
>TRBJ2-7|TRBV14|TRBD1|-
TGTGCCAGCAGCCAGATCAAAGATCCTTTCCGGGACAGGGAAGGCGAGCAGTACTTC
CASSQIKDPFRDREGEQYF
>TRBJ1-5|TRBV6-5|TRBD1|-
TGTGCCAGCAGTCGGGGACAGGGTTATCAGCCCCAGCATTTT
CASSRGQGYQPQHF
>TRBJ2-2|TRBV7-9|-|-
TGTGCCAGCAGCTTAGGGAGAGATACCGGGGAGCTGTTTTTT
CASSLGRDTGELFF
>TRBJ2-2|TRBV5-6|TRBD1|-
TGTGCCAGCAGCTCGGACAGGTCTGTCACCGGGGAGCTGTTTTTT
CASSSDRSVTGELFF
>TRBJ2-3|TRBV5-1|-|-
TGCGCCAGCAAGGGACTGGACACAGATACGCAGTATTTT
CASKGLDTDTQYF
>TRBJ2-2|TRBV25-1|-|-
TGTGCCAGCAGTGAACCGGGCCTTAGCGGGGAGCTGTTTTTT
CASSEPGLSGELFF
>TRBJ2-7|TRBV18|TRBD1|-
TGTGCCAGCTCGATGGACAGGAACTCCTACGAGCAGTACTTC
CASSMDRNSYEQYF
>TRBJ2-1|TRBV4-3|-|-
TGCGCCAGCAGCCAAGCCGCCCTTCACCAAAACAATGAGCAGTTCTTC
CASSQAALHQNNEQFF
>TRBJ2-1|TRBV2|-|-
TGTGCCAGCATTTTTAGAAGCTCCTACAATGAGCAGTTCTTC
CASIFRSSYNEQFF
>TRBJ1-2|TRBV27|TRBD1|-
TGTGCCAGCAGTTTATCAGGGGGCGCACGTTACACCTTC
CASSLSGGARYTF
>TRBJ1-2|TRBV2|-|once
TGTGCCAGCAGTGGACAGAACTATGGCTACACCTTC
CASSGQNYGYTF
>TRBJ1-5|TRBV9|-|-
TGTGCCAGCAGCGTAGCCCGGGCCGACGATCAGCCCCAGCATTTT
CASSVARADDQPQHF
>TRBJ1-2|TRBV28|TRBD1|-
TGTGCCAGCAGACAGGGGGCGCGGGGCTACACCTTC
CASRQGARGYTF
>TRBJ2-2|TRBV9|-|once
TGTGCCAGCAGCGTAGGTTCTGCCGGGGAGCTGTTTTTT
CASSVGSAGELFF
>TRBJ2-7|TRBV28|-|few
TGTGCCTCCGGGGCAACCTACGAGCAGTACTTC
CASGATYEQYF
>TRBJ2-2|TRBV5-1|-|-
TGCGCCAGCAGCTTAGACTCGAGCACCGGGGAGCTGTTTTTT
CASSLDSSTGELFF
>TRBJ2-1|TRBV7-9|TRBD1|-
TGTGCCAGCAGCCTCGGACAGGGGGCTCGTAATGAGCAGTTCTTC
CASSLGQGARNEQFF
>TRBJ1-2|TRBV28|-|-
TGTGCCAGCAGTTTGGGAAGGGCGGGTGGCTACACCTTC
CASSLGRAGGYTF
>TRBJ1-4|TRBV27|-|-
TGTGCCAGCAGTCCCACAGACAGAGCAACTAATGAAAAACTGTTTTTT
CASSPTDRATNEKLFF
>TRBJ1-3|TRBV10-2|-|-
TGCGCCAGCACCGCGGCGACCTCTGGAAACACCATATATTTT
CASTAATSGNTIYF
>TRBJ1-1|TRBV30|TRBD1|-
TGTGCCTGGGGACAGGGCAAAGCTTTCTTT
CAWGQGKAFF
>TRBJ2-5|TRBV29-1|TRBD1|once
TGCACCTACTCCCGACAGGGAGAGACCCAGTACTTC
CTYSRQGETQYF
>TRBJ2-3|TRBV29-1|TRBD1|-
TGCAGCGTTGAAAGGGCAGGGGGCGTAGATACGCAGTATTTT
CSVERAGGVDTQYF
>TRBJ1-5|TRBV19|-|-
TGTGCCAGTAGTATAGATCGACAGCCTCATCAGCCCCAGCATTTT
CASSIDRQPHQPQHF
>TRBJ2-7|TRBV6-5|TRBD1|once
TGTGCCAGCAGGACCGGGACAGGGGGACTCGACGAGCAGTACTTC
CASRTGTGGLDEQYF